What follows is one TCR beta chain and its context. Its cognate antigen is unknown. The entry originates in a study of cytomegalovirus exposure and HLA in healthy donors. Overall study: Roughly 179 million T cells yielded 100 million or so unique TCR beta sequences, as an earlier analysis found.

This PCR relied on a set of 60 Vbeta primers and 13 Jbeta primers. The method was immunoSEQ multiplex PCR; TCRdb's version includes in-frame clones alone and lacks a portion of them. The sample shows 150,000 to 200,000 clones, roughly four fifths of them seen only once. Donors were nominally healthy when sampled, though unrecorded immune exposures were likely. CDR3 length equals 13 residues. The germline V gene has CDR1 SGHTA and CDR2 FQGTGA. V lost 1 base and J 5 bases, leaving 8 bases between the germline ends. Findings and caveats of the study: Earlier analysis yielded a pattern in which most TCR beta V segments were productive about 90% or about 30% of the time. Specificity of a few CMV-associated chains for CMV antigens was verified in vitro.

The chain combines TRBV7-3 with TRBJ1-1; D perhaps matches TRBD1 (6 bases). The TCR was taken from a woman between 50 and 59 years old in good health and CMV-seropositive. Sample: PBMCs. CDR3 protein: CASSLNGQTEAFF. CDR3 nucleotide sequence: TGTGCCAGCAGCTTAAATGGACAGACTGAAGCTTTCTTT.